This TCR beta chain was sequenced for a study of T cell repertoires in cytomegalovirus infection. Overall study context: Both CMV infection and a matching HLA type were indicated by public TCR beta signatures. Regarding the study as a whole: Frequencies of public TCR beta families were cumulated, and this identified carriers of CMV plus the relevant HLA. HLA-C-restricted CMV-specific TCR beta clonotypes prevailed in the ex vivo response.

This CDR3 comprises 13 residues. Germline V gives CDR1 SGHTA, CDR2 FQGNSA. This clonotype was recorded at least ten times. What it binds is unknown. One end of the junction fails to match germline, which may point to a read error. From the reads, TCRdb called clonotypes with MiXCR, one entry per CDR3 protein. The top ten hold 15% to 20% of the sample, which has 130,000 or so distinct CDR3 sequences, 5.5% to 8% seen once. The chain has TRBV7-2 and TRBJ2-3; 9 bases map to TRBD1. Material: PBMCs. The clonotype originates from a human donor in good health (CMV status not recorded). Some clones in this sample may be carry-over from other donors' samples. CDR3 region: CASSVVGDRERAF. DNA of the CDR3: TGTGCCAGCAGCGTAGTAGGGGACAGGGAACGAGCTTTT.